This TCR beta chain appears in the sequencing data of a study of beta chain features in type 1 diabetes. The whole isolated RNA underwent reverse transcription, so sequencing captured expressed TCRB transcripts. The method was immunoSEQ multiplex PCR; TCRdb's version includes in-frame clones alone and lacks a portion of them. Of just under 150,000 clones in the sample, under 11% were seen once. Sequences were obtained from naive CD4+ T cells from blood. The receptor comes from a man aged 18-30 years in good health.

The CDR3 DNA sequence: TGCGCCAGCAGCTTGGCGGGGTCCCGACCGGCGCATGGCTACACCTTC. The encoded protein is CASSLAGSRPAHGYTF. This chain links TRBV5-1 with TRBJ1-2; unclear D gene. CDR3 length: 16 residues. V was clipped by 0 bases and J by 6 bases, with 18 bases between them. Germline CDR1 SGHRS, CDR2 YFSETQ.